These 13 T cell receptor beta chains were sequenced from one sample in a study of OX40 agonist ivuxolimab in advanced cancers. Library prep was done by the immunoSEQ multiplex PCR assay. The table was pulled from immuneACCESS by TCRdb, which kept in-frame rearrangements only. Such tables lose some clones; where checked, under half of the loss comes from unresolved V genes, and the rest has no known cause. The sample data list approximately 77,000 clones, and 90% of these were observed just once. Of the sample, about 1.7% falls within the top ten clones. Sequencing used CD4+ or CD8+ T cells sorted from blood, obtained in a trial of the OX40 agonist ivuxolimab. These receptors originate from an adult with an advanced solid tumor such as melanoma, head and neck, liver or kidney cancer.

This clone was seen once. The chain is built from TRBV4-1 and TRBJ2-3; D could derive from TRBD1 or TRBD2 (6 bases each). CDR3 size: 16 residues. The ends were cut back, 0 bases at V and 0 bases at J, with 10 bases in the middle. Germline lookup yields CDR1 MGHRA and CDR2 YSYEKL. The CDR3 region has the DNA TGCGCCAGCAGCCAAGAAGGCGGGACAAGCACAGATACGCAGTATTTT. This translates into CASSQEGGTSTDTQYF.

V and J are TRBV18 and TRBJ2-3; TRBD2 matches 12 bases. This CDR3 has 17 amino acids. V lost 2 bases and J lost 5; bases outside the gene matches: 8. The germline V gene encodes CDR1 KGHSH and CDR2 LQKENI. The CDR3 DNA is TGTGCCAGCTCACCATCGCTAGCGGGAGGGCCTGGAGATACGCAGTATTTT. Its translation: CASSPSLAGGPGDTQYF.

The chain is built from TRBV19 and TRBJ1-6; D might be TRBD1 (5 bases). V was cut by 5 bases and J by 8 bases, with 13 bases left in between. The CDR3 has 14 amino acids. The V gene's germline CDR1 is LNHDA and CDR2 SQIVND (reference sequence). The CDR3 protein is CASSARGADSPLHF. Here the CDR3 DNA reads TGTGCCAGTAGTGCGAGGGGTGCGGATTCACCCCTCCACTTT.

This rearrangement joins TRBV7-2 to TRBJ2-7; a possible D gene is TRBD1 (5 bases). Per germline, CDR1 SGHTA and CDR2 FQGNSA. V shed 2 bases and J shed 5 bases, with 13 bases lying between them. The CDR3 runs 14 residues. This chain's CDR3 is CASSLQAGMDEQYF. The CDR3 nucleotides are TGTGCCAGCAGCTTACAGGCAGGGATGGACGAGCAGTACTTC.

The genes are TRBV5-8 and TRBJ2-5; D perhaps matches TRBD2 (5 bases). Germline CDR1 reads SGHTS; CDR2 reads YDEGEE. This CDR3 is built from 16 residues. V was shortened by 4 bases and J by 5 bases, with 21 bases between the two germline ends. For the CDR3, the DNA is TGTGCCAGCAGCGCGCGACTTCGAGGGCAGCGGGAGACCCAGTACTTC. Amino acids: CASSARLRGQRETQYF.

This chain joins TRBV6-5 and TRBJ1-1; D is unclear. The CDR3 is made up of 14 amino acids. The V end was cut by 0 bases, the J end by 1 base, with 6 bases between. The V gene's germline CDR1 is MNHEY and CDR2 SVGAGI. CDR3 region: CASSYSMGNTEAFF. The CDR3 nucleotides read TGTGCCAGCAGTTACTCGATGGGGAACACTGAAGCTTTCTTT.

The chain employs TRBV7-9 and TRBJ2-7; weak D call: TRBD1 (6 bases). Germline loops: CDR1 SEHNR, CDR2 FQNEAQ (reference sequence). V was trimmed by 5 bases and J by 2 bases, leaving 13 bases between them. The CDR3 covers 14 residues. This CDR3 reads CASSREGQTYEQYF. CDR3 sequence (DNA): TGTGCCAGCAGCCGCGAAGGACAGACCTACGAGCAGTACTTC. The full variable domain, completed using reference TRBV7-9 and TRBJ2-7, is DTGVSQNPRHKITKRGQNVTFRCDPISEHNRLYWYRQTLGQGPEFLTYFQNEAQLEKSRLLSDRFSAERPKGSFSTLEIQRTEQGDSAMYLCASSREGQTYEQYFGPGTRLTVT.

The chain employs TRBV7-2 and TRBJ1-2; 7 bases are a match to TRBD1. Germline V gene data show CDR1 as SGHTA and CDR2 as FQGNSA. The junction had 4 bases not matched to a gene; V was cut back by 3 bases and J by 0 bases. The CDR3 is 15 amino acids. CDR3 sequence: CASSFRGGTNYGYTF. As DNA, the CDR3 is TGTGCCAGCAGCTTTCGAGGGGGCACTAACTATGGCTACACCTTC.

J is TRBJ2-1 and V is TRBV5-1; D not certain. The V and J ends lost 0 bases and 7 bases respectively, with 14 bases between them. The CDR3 has 15 amino acids. Germline V gives CDR1 SGHRS, CDR2 YFSETQ. CDR3 residues: CASSLGLYSRNEQFF. In DNA form, the CDR3 reads TGCGCCAGCAGCTTGGGCCTCTACTCTCGAAATGAGCAGTTCTTC.

The rearrangement joins TRBV4-2 to TRBJ1-1; the D is unclear. CDR3 length: 16 residues. Looked up from germline, CDR1 is LGHNA and CDR2 is YNFKEQ. V dropped 3 bases and J dropped 1 base, with 15 bases sitting between them. Here the CDR3 reads CASSHNLWGGNTEAFF. Here the CDR3 DNA reads TGTGCCAGCAGCCACAATTTGTGGGGAGGGAACACTGAAGCTTTCTTT.

This chain uses TRBV7-2 with TRBJ2-7, with D unresolved. Germline assignment: CDR1 SGHTA and CDR2 FQGNSA. This CDR3 region has 13 residues. Trimming removed 4 bases at V and 3 bases at J, with 10 bases between. CDR3 in DNA: TGTGCCAGCAGCTACTACACGGGCTACGAGCAGTACTTC. Protein sequence: CASSYYTGYEQYF. The full variable domain, completed using reference TRBV7-2 and TRBJ2-7, is GAGVSQSPSNKVTEKGKDVELRCDPISGHTALYWYRQSLGQGLEFLIYFQGNSAPDKSGLPSDRFSAERTGGSVSTLTIQRTQQEDSAVYLCASSYYTGYEQYFGPGTRLTVT.

Only one count was recorded for this clone. V is TRBV5-6 and J is TRBJ2-7, with unresolved D. The germline V gene has CDR1 SGHDT and CDR2 YYEEEE. V lost 2 bases, J lost 6 bases, and 15 bases lay in between. CDR3 length equals 14 residues. The CDR3 sequence is CASSFISNSGEQYF. Here the CDR3 DNA reads TGTGCCAGCAGCTTTATTTCCAACTCGGGCGAGCAGTACTTC.

This chain links TRBV28 with TRBJ2-3; D may be TRBD2 (6 bases). The germline V and J ends were trimmed by 2 bases and 0 bases, with 9 bases remaining between them. CDR1 is MDHEN and CDR2 is SYDVKM in the germline V gene. The CDR3 extends over 15 amino acids. The CDR3 region has the DNA TGTGCCAGCAGTTTAATGGGGAGGAGCACAGATACGCAGTATTTT. Translated, it gives CASSLMGRSTDTQYF.